This paragraph reports one TCR beta chain. Its matching antigen is unknown. A multiplex PCR was run with 60 Vbeta primers and 13 Jbeta primers. TCRdb's table, derived via immunoSEQ multiplex PCR, lists solely in-frame clones and lacks some. The sample carries around 200,000 clones, over 70% recorded once. This entry belongs to a study of cytomegalovirus exposure and HLA in healthy donors. V lost 5 bases to trimming and J lost 5 bases, with 15 bases between them. The CDR3 totals 15 residues. Germline V CDR1 and CDR2: MNHEY, SMNVEV (reference sequence). Broader study findings: Productive rates of about 90% or about 30% were seen for most TCR beta V segments in an earlier analysis. Reportedly, diagnosis of cytomegalovirus status by the classifier showed high specificity and sensitivity. An analysis was carried out later, and it reportedly showed fewer N-insertions in an Asian-associated ancestry cluster than the approximately 700-donor mean. As immune exposure information, only CMV serostatus was available.

The chain combines TRBV27 with TRBJ2-2; the D gene is possibly TRBD1 (5 bases). The sequenced sample consisted of PBMCs. The source of this sequence is an older woman in good health and CMV-seropositive. CDR3 coding DNA: TGTGCCAGCAGTACGGGTAGGGGCTGGACCGGGGAGCTGTTTTTT. Translating gives CASSTGRGWTGELFF.